A few counts support the clone carrying this T cell receptor (beta chain). Antigen unknown. Genes here carry mouse names. The DNA ends 1 residue before the CDR3 does, and the rest of the CDR3 is filled in from the germline J gene. Produced via immunoSEQ multiplex PCR; TCRdb's table is partial and in-frame only. The table has 2,500 to 3,500 clones, nearly 50% seen once. The data were taken from a study of tissue T cells after allogeneic stem cell transplantation. The study's findings and limits: Motif-based clustering found tissue-specific repertoire signatures shared across patients, though few clones were shared. The patient cohort was small and clinically heterogeneous, with limited sampling depth.

V dropped 2 bases and J dropped 3; count of bases not matched to a gene: 2. The CDR3 covers 15 residues. Germline CDR1 and CDR2: SGHSN and HYEKVE. Time point defined: mouse harvest day 14 after allogeneic transplant. Tail vein injection delivered 10^7 T-cell-depleted bone marrow cells and 10^6 splenic CD5+ T cells. Mice had MHC-mismatched B6 into BALB/c GVHD, sampled day 7 or 14. The genes are TRBV12-1 and TRBJ2-1; 11 nucleotides line up with TRBD2. The receptor comes from a female BALB/c mouse given C57BL/6 T cells with graft-versus-host disease after an allogeneic hematopoietic cell transplant. The sequencing input was gut tissue. Partial CDR3 DNA: TGTGCCAGCTCTCCTACTGGGGGGGCCTATGCTGAGCAGTTC. Translating it yields CASSPTGGAYAEQF. The full CDR3 reads CASSPTGGAYAEQFF.